This T cell receptor (beta chain) was found in a study of Ad26.COV2.S vaccination and SARS-CoV-2 variants. As for the study in general: Enrolled in COV1001, the donor was in the Ad26.COV2.S trial arm, which received the vaccine.

Assay used: immunoSEQ multiplex PCR; TCRdb lists only in-frame clones, some missing. The repertoire holds more than 300,000 clones, with around 84% as singletons. The treatment: some 19 received Ad26.COV2.S at low or high dose, single or two shots; 5 received placebo; per-sample allocation not given. Following the first vaccine or placebo injection, samples were taken on day 63. Based in Boston, the donor was an adult of 18-55 years. What was given as vaccine was an Ad26 vector encoding Wuhan-strain SARS-CoV-2 spike. The receptor comes from a person between 18 and 65 years old who received the Ad26.COV2.S COVID-19 vaccine or a placebo. The material was peripheral blood, obtained in a trial of Ad26.COV2.S vaccine versus placebo.

As DNA, the CDR3 is TGTGCCAGCAGTGAGACAGGCGGCTATGGCTACACCTTC. This translates into CASSETGGYGYTF. The rearrangement uses TRBV6-1 and TRBJ1-2, with a weak D call TRBD1 (6 bases). Looked up from germline, CDR1 is MNHNS and CDR2 is SASEGT. The CDR3 covers 13 residues. Trimming left V 3 bases short and J 4 bases short, with 9 bases between.